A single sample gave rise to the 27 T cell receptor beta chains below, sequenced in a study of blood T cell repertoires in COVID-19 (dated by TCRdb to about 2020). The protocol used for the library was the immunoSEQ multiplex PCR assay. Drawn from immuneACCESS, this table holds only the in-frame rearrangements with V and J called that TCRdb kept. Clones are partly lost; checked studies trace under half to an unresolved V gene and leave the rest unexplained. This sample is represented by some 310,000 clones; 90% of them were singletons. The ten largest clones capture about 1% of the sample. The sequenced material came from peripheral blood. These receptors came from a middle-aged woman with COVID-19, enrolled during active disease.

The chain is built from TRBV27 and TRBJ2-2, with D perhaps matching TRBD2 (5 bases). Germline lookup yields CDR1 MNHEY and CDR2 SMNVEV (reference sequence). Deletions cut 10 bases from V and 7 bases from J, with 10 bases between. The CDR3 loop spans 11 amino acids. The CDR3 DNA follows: TGTGCCACCCTAGGGAGCGGGGAGCTGTTTTTT. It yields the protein CATLGSGELFF.

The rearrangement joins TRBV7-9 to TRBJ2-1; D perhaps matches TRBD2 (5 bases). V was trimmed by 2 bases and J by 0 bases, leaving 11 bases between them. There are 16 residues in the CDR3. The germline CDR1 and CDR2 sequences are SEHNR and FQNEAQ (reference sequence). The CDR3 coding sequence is TGTGCCAGCAGCTTATCCGGGGTGGGCTCCTACAATGAGCAGTTCTTC. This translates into CASSLSGVGSYNEQFF.

CDR3 protein: CASSPDWGTDTQYF. Here the CDR3 DNA reads TGCGCCAGCAGCCCTGACTGGGGCACAGATACGCAGTATTTT. The chain joins TRBV5-1 to TRBJ2-3; D not resolved. Trimming took 4 bases from V and 1 from J, leaving 10 bases between them. Germline CDR1 and CDR2: SGHRS and YFSETQ. There are 14 residues in the CDR3. The complete variable domain, with remaining parts taken from reference TRBV5-1 and TRBJ2-3, reads KAGVTQTPRYLIKTRGQQVTLSCSPISGHRSVSWYQQTPGQGLQFLFEYFSETQRNKGNFPGRFSGRQFSNSRSEMNVSTLELGDSALYLCASSPDWGTDTQYFGPGTRLTVL.

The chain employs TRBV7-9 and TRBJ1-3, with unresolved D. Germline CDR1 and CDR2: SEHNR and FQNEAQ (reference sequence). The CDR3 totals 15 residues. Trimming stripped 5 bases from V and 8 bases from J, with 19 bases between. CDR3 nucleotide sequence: TGTGCCAGCAGCAACCCCTCTCCGGTTCAACACACCATATATTTT. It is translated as CASSNPSPVQHTIYF.

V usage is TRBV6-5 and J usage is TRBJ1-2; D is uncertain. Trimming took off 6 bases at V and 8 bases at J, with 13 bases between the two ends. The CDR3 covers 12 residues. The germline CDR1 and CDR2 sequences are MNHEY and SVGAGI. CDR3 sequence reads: CASSRARGGYTF. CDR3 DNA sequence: TGTGCCAGCAGCCGCGCGCGGGGAGGCTACACCTTC.

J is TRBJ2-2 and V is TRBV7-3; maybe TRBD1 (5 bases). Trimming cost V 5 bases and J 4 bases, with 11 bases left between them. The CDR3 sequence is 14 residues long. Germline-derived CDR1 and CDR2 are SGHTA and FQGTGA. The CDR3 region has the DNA TGTGCCAGCAGCGAGGCCAGGGCCACCGGGGAGCTGTTTTTT. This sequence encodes CASSEARATGELFF.

CDR3 in amino acids: CASSTRDRPALYGYTF. CDR3 nucleotides: TGTGCCAGTAGTACCCGGGACAGACCCGCCCTCTATGGCTACACCTTC. J is TRBJ1-2 and V is TRBV19, with TRBD1 matching 7 bases. The CDR3 sequence is 16 residues long. CDR1 is LNHDA, CDR2 SQIVND, per germline (reference sequence). Losses at the gene ends were 4 bases for V and 4 bases for J; bases not matched to a gene: 12.

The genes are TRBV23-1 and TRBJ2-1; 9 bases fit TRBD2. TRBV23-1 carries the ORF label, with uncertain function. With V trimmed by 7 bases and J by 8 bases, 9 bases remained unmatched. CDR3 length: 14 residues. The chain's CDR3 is CASISVAGEDEQFF. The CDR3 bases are TGCGCCAGCATCTCCGTAGCGGGAGAAGATGAGCAGTTCTTC.

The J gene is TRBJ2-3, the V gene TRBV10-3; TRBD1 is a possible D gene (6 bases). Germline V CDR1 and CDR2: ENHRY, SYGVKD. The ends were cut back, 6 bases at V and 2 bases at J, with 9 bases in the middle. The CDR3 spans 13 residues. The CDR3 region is CAIRGHNTDTQYF. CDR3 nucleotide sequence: TGTGCCATCAGGGGACACAACACAGATACGCAGTATTTT.

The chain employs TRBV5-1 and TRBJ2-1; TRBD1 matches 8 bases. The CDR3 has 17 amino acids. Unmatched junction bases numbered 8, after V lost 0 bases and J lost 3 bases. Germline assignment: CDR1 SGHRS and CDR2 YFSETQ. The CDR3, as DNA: TGCGCCAGCAGCTTGGATGTTTCAGGACAGGGCTACAATGAGCAGTTCTTC. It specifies CASSLDVSGQGYNEQFF. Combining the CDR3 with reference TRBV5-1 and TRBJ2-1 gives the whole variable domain KAGVTQTPRYLIKTRGQQVTLSCSPISGHRSVSWYQQTPGQGLQFLFEYFSETQRNKGNFPGRFSGRQFSNSRSEMNVSTLELGDSALYLCASSLDVSGQGYNEQFFGPGTRLTVL.

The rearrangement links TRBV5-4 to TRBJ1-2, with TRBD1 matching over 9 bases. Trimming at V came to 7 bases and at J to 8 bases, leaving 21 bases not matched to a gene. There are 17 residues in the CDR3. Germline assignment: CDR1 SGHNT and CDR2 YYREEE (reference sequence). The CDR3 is CASGRGTGTFARDGYTF. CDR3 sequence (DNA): TGTGCCAGCGGCAGAGGGACAGGGACCTTCGCCAGAGACGGCTACACCTTC.

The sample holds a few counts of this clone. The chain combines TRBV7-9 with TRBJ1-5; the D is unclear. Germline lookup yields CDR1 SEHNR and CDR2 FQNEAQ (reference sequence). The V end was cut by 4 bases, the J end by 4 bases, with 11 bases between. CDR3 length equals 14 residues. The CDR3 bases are TGTGCCAGCAGCTCCTTACATACGAATCAGCCCCAGCATTTT. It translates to CASSSLHTNQPQHF.

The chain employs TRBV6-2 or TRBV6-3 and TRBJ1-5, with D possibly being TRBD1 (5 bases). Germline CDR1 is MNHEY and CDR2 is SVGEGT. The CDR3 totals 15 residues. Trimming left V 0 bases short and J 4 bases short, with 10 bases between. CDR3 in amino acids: CASSYSGGANQPQHF. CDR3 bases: TGTGCCAGCAGTTACTCGGGAGGGGCGAATCAGCCCCAGCATTTT.

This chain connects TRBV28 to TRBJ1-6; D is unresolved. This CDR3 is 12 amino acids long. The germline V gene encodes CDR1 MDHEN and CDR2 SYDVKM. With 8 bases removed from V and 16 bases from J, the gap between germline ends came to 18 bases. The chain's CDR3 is CASRPGEEFLHF. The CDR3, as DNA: TGTGCCAGCCGTCCCGGGGAGGAATTTCTCCACTTT.

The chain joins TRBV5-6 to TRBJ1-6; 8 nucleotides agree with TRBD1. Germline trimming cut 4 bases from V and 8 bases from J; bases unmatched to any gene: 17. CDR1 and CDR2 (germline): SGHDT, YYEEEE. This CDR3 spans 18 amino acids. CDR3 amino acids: CASSREGVARGRDSPLHF. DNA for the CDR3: TGTGCCAGCAGCCGTGAGGGGGTGGCCAGGGGGCGTGATTCACCCCTCCACTTT.

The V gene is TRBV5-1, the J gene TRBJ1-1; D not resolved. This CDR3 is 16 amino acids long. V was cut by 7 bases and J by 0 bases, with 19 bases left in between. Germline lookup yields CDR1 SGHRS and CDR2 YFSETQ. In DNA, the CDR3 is TGCGCCAGCGCCCCCGGGAGGAGTTCGATGAACACTGAAGCTTTCTTT. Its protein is CASAPGRSSMNTEAFF. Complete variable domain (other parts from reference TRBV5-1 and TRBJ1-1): KAGVTQTPRYLIKTRGQQVTLSCSPISGHRSVSWYQQTPGQGLQFLFEYFSETQRNKGNFPGRFSGRQFSNSRSEMNVSTLELGDSALYLCASAPGRSSMNTEAFFGQGTRLTVV.

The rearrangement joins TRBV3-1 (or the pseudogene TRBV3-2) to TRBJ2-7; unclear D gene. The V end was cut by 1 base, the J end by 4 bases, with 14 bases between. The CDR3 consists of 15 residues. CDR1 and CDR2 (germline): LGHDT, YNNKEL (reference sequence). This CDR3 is CASSQGVSRKYEQYF. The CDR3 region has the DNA TGTGCCAGCAGCCAAGGGGTTAGCCGGAAATACGAGCAGTACTTC.

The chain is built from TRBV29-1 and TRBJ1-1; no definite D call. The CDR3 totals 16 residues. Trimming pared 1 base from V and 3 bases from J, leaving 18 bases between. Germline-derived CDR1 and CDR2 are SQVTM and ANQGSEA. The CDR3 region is CSVEGEGRATYTEAFF. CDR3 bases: TGCAGCGTTGAAGGGGAAGGGAGGGCCACTTACACTGAAGCTTTCTTT.

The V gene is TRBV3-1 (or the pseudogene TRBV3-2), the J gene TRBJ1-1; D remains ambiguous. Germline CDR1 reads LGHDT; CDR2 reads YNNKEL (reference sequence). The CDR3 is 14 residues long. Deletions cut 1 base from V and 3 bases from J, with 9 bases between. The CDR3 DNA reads TGTGCCAGCAGCCAAGTCAAACTGGACACTGAAGCTTTCTTT. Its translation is CASSQVKLDTEAFF.

Here the CDR3 DNA reads TGTGCCAGCTCACCAGCTAGCGGGAACACCGGGGAGCTGTTTTTT. This gives the protein CASSPASGNTGELFF. The chain carries TRBV18 and TRBJ2-2; 7 nucleotides align to TRBD2. The germline CDR1 and CDR2 sequences are KGHSH and LQKENI. This CDR3 spans 15 amino acids. With V trimmed by 2 bases and J by 1 base, 1 base remained unmatched.

The DNA for the CDR3 is TGTGCCTGGAGTCCGGGACTAGCGGGAGGGCGAGAGCAGTTCTTC. Translation: CAWSPGLAGGREQFF. The chain employs TRBV30 and TRBJ2-1; 16 bases agree with TRBD2. The CDR3 runs 15 residues. Germline V gene data show CDR1 as GTSNPN and CDR2 as SVGIG (reference sequence). V lost 2 bases and J lost 10; bases outside the gene matches: 5.

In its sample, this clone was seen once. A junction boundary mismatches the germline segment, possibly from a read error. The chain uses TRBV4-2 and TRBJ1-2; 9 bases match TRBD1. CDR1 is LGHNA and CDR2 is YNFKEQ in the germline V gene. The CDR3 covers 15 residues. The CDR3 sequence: CASSQEQGAGYGHTF. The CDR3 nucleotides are TGTGCCAGCAGCCAGGAACAGGGGGCTGGCTATGGCCACACCTTC.

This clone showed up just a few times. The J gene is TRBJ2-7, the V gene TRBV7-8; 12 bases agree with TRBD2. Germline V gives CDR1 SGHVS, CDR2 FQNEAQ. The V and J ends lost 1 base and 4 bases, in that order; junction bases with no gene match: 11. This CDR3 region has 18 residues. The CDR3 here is CASSLGGVLAGGLYEQYF. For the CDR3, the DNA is TGTGCCAGCAGCTTAGGCGGGGTCCTAGCGGGAGGGCTATACGAGCAGTACTTC. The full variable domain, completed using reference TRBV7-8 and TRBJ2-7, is GAGVSQSPRYKVAKRGQDVALRCDPISGHVSLFWYQQALGQGPEFLTYFQNEAQLDKSGLPSDRFFAERPEGSVSTLKIQRTQQEDSAVYLCASSLGGVLAGGLYEQYFGPGTRLTVT.

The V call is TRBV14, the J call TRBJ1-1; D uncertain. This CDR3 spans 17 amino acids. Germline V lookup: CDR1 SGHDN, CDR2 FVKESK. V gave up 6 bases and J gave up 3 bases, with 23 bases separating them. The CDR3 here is CASRRAADWGKDTEAFF. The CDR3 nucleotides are TGTGCCAGCAGGCGAGCGGCTGATTGGGGAAAGGACACTGAAGCTTTCTTT.

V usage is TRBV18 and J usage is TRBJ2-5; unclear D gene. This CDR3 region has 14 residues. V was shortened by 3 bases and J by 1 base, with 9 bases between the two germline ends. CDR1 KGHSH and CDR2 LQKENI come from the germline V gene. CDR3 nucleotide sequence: TGTGCCAGCTCACCCCAGGTCGCCCAAGAGACCCAGTACTTC. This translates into CASSPQVAQETQYF.

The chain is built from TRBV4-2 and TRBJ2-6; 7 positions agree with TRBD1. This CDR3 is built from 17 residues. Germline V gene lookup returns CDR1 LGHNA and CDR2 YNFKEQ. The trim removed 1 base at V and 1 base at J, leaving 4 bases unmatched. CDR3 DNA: TGTGCCAGCAGCCAAGGGGACAGCCAATCTGGGGCCAACGTCCTGACTTTC. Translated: CASSQGDSQSGANVLTF.

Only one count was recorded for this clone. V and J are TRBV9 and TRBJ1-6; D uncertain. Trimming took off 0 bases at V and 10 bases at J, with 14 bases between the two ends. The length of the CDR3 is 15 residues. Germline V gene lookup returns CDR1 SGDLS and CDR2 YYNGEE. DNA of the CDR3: TGTGCCAGCAGCGTAGAGAACGGGATGGGCTCACCCCTCCACTTT. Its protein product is CASSVENGMGSPLHF.